This T cell receptor beta chain stems from a study of T cells after yellow fever vaccination. Findings and caveats of the study: Only a minor proportion of clonotypes was detected across both CD4 and CD8 compartments. Booster sampling recovered most clones from primary vaccination (96% CD4, over 75% CD8).

This clonotype came up a few times. Antigen specificity is unknown. By 5'RACE template switching, TCR cDNA was produced, with a universal primer site and UMIs added in the process. TCRdb re-analysed the 5' RACE reads in MiXCR, keeping a single row per CDR3 protein. This sample has about 74,000 distinct CDR3 sequences, with approximately 7.7% found just once. The V end lost 0 bases, the J end lost 3 bases, and 12 bases lay between the germline ends. This CDR3 is built from 15 residues. Germline values: CDR1 DFQATT, CDR2 SNEGSKA (reference sequence). V and J are TRBV20-1 and TRBJ2-1; D is possibly TRBD1 (5 bases). The source was CD8+ T cells sorted from PBMCs, collected less than 6 days after the first yellow fever vaccination. The clonotype originates from a man between 18 and 35 years old who received the YFV17D yellow fever vaccine. The DNA of the CDR3 is TGCAGTGCTAGAGAAAAGGGGAACGGCTACAATGAGCAGTTCTTC. It yields the protein CSAREKGNGYNEQFF.